The T cell receptor beta chain under discussion was sequenced for a study of early T cells in non-severe SARS-CoV-2 infection. Overall study context: Unpaired chains resulted from sequencing bulk RNA of unsorted whole blood.

Notes on the study in general: In VDJdb matching, anti-spike CD8 responses were favored while private and CD4 specificities went missing.

Concerning this clonotype: Its antigen remains unknown.

Germline V gene lookup returns CDR1 MGHDK and CDR2 SYGVNS. V lost 1 base and J lost 7, with 8 bases in between. The CDR3 sequence is 13 residues long. Attachment of unique molecular identifiers was made to individual cDNA molecules. TCRdb passed the 5' RACE reads through MiXCR, listing each CDR3 protein once. The table records 55,000 to 75,000 distinct CDR3 sequences, about 9% of them present only once. This TCR derives from an adult who was a healthcare worker with PCR-confirmed SARS-CoV-2 infection or an uninfected control (not recorded which). This specimen was whole blood, taken at baseline. This rearrangement joins TRBV25-1 to TRBJ2-1; D is unresolved. The CDR3 reads CASSEFLGNEQFF. The CDR3 DNA is TGTGCCAGCAGTGAATTTCTAGGGAATGAGCAGTTCTTC.